These 17 T cell receptor beta chains share one sample of origin, sequenced in a study of T-cell reconstitution after alpha-beta-depleted transplantation in children. The TCRbeta library incorporated unique molecular identifiers. TCRdb itself ran the PCR reads through MiXCR, one entry per CDR3 protein. The profile shows 60,000 or so distinct CDR3 sequences, 44% of them singletons. Here the sequenced sample was PBMCs, mostly from graft donor cells, taken 360 days after TCRalphabeta/CD19-depleted stem cell transplant. The source of these receptors is a male patient aged 10 to 17 who had a stem cell transplant for acute lymphoblastic leukemia, so the T cells may come from the graft donor.

This clonotype was observed a handful of times. This chain joins TRBV29-1 and TRBJ2-7, with 9 bases that match TRBD1. CDR3 length: 11 residues. Germline V gives CDR1 SQVTM, CDR2 ANQGSEA. V lost 6 bases, J lost 4 bases, and 1 base stayed unmatched. This CDR3 reads CSVDRGYEQYF. The CDR3 region has the DNA TGCAGCGTAGACAGGGGGTACGAGCAGTACTTC.

This clonotype showed up just a few times. The chain joins TRBV29-1 to TRBJ1-1; D is undetermined. Trimming cost V 7 bases and J 0 bases, with 3 bases left between them. Germline-derived CDR1 and CDR2 are SQVTM and ANQGSEA. This CDR3 is built from 10 residues. The CDR3 loop reads CSAMNTEAFF. The CDR3 DNA reads TGCAGCGCTATGAACACTGAAGCTTTCTTT.

CDR3 residues: CSVGSGTEAFF. The CDR3 region has the DNA TGCAGCGTTGGTAGCGGTACTGAAGCTTTCTTT. The gene calls are TRBV29-1 and TRBJ1-1; no clear D. This CDR3 is built from 11 residues. Trimming removed 4 bases at V and 5 bases at J, with 8 bases between. CDR1 SQVTM and CDR2 ANQGSEA come from the germline V gene. The full variable domain, completed using reference TRBV29-1 and TRBJ1-1, is SAVISQKPSRDICQRGTSLTIQCQVDSQVTMMFWYRQQPGQSLTLIATANQGSEATYESGFVIDKFPISRPNLTFSTLTVSNMSPEDSSIYLCSVGSGTEAFFGQGTRLTVV.

The V gene is TRBV18, the J gene TRBJ2-3, with TRBD2 matching over 7 bases. The CDR3 contains 16 residues. Germline CDR1 and CDR2: KGHSH and LQKENI. Germline trimming cut 4 bases from V and 0 bases from J; bases unmatched to any gene: 7. This CDR3 is CASSQLAKTSTDTQYF. The CDR3 DNA sequence: TGTGCCAGCTCACAACTAGCGAAAACTAGCACAGATACGCAGTATTTT.

The V and J genes are TRBV27 and TRBJ2-5; D is unresolved. There are 14 residues in the CDR3. V dropped 5 bases and J dropped 0 bases, with 10 bases sitting between them. Germline assignment: CDR1 MNHEY and CDR2 SMNVEV (reference sequence). The CDR3 DNA reads TGTGCCAGCAGTACGGCGGAGTACCAAGAGACCCAGTACTTC. This codes for CASSTAEYQETQYF.

This chain joins TRBV7-3 and TRBJ2-3; 7 bases align to TRBD2. The germline V gene encodes CDR1 SGHTA and CDR2 FQGTGA. This CDR3 is 15 amino acids long. J lost 8 bases, V lost 4 bases, and 12 bases had no gene match. CDR3 in DNA: TGTGCCAGCAGCTCCTCGGGACTACCGCCTTTTACGCAGTATTTT. Translation: CASSSSGLPPFTQYF.

This clonotype was picked up a small number of times. The chain is built from TRBV18 and TRBJ2-7; 12 nucleotides align to TRBD1. The CDR3 contains 17 residues. Germline lookup yields CDR1 KGHSH and CDR2 LQKENI. V was clipped by 2 bases and J by 1 base; unmatched bases: 6. The CDR3 DNA reads as TGTGCCAGCTCACCAGGGACAGGGGGCGAAAGATCCTACGAGCAGTACTTC. This codes for CASSPGTGGERSYEQYF.

For the CDR3, the DNA is TGCAGCGTTGACGACGGGGAGCTGTTTTTT. This gives the protein CSVDDGELFF. V is TRBV29-1 and J is TRBJ2-2; no clear D. V shed 3 bases and J shed 7 bases, with 3 bases lying between them. Germline CDR1 SQVTM, CDR2 ANQGSEA. The CDR3 is made up of 10 amino acids.

The chain carries TRBV5-1 and TRBJ1-1; no firm D call. Germline V gene data show CDR1 as SGHRS and CDR2 as YFSETQ. CDR3 size: 14 residues. V gave up 2 bases and J gave up 4 bases, with 12 bases separating them. Here the CDR3 DNA reads TGCGCCAGCAGCTTAGAATTTCGAGGCACTGAAGCTTTCTTT. Protein: CASSLEFRGTEAFF.

In its sample, this clonotype was seen a few times. V gene TRBV12-3 or TRBV12-4 combines with J gene TRBJ1-5; D possibly corresponds to TRBD1 (5 bases). CDR3 size: 14 residues. The V end was cut by 6 bases, the J end by 6 bases, with 15 bases between. CDR3 in amino acids: CASSPMGPSQPQHF. CDR3 bases: TGTGCCAGCAGCCCGATGGGGCCCAGTCAGCCCCAGCATTTT.

In this sample, this clonotype turned up a few times. The gene calls are TRBV5-5 and TRBJ2-3; TRBD2 is a possible D gene (6 bases). CDR1 and CDR2 (germline): SGHKS, YYEKEE (reference sequence). This CDR3 has 14 residues. V shed 0 bases and J shed 4 bases, with 9 bases lying between them. DNA of the CDR3: TGTGCCAGCAGCTTGGGCGGGGTCCCAGATACGCAGTATTTT. This sequence encodes CASSLGGVPDTQYF.

The chain is built from TRBV28 and TRBJ1-2; D may be TRBD1 (6 bases). Germline lookup yields CDR1 MDHEN and CDR2 SYDVKM. The CDR3 is 16 amino acids. V was cut by 4 bases and J by 7 bases, with 22 bases left in between. CDR3 nucleotide sequence: TGTGCCAGCAGTTCCAGGGGAATCTCGCGTGTTATTGGCTACACCTTC. The encoded protein is CASSSRGISRVIGYTF.

This chain connects TRBV20-1 to TRBJ2-1, with 7 nucleotides matching TRBD2. The junction had 2 bases not matched to a gene; V was cut back by 2 bases and J by 4 bases. This CDR3 has 13 residues. The germline V gene has CDR1 DFQATT and CDR2 SNEGSKA (reference sequence). This chain's CDR3 is CSARLAEYNEQFF. CDR3 DNA: TGCAGTGCTAGACTAGCGGAGTACAATGAGCAGTTCTTC.

The chain is built from TRBV28 and TRBJ2-1, with 12 bases fitting TRBD2. The V and J ends lost 5 bases and 5 bases, in that order; junction bases with no gene match: 4. The CDR3 is 15 amino acids. From germline, CDR1 is MDHEN and CDR2 SYDVKM. The CDR3 bases are TGTGCCAGCAGTGCAGGACTAGCGGGGCACAATGAGCAGTTCTTC. Translated: CASSAGLAGHNEQFF.

The chain joins TRBV3-1 to TRBJ1-1, with D uncertain. CDR3 length equals 13 residues. V was cut by 4 bases and J by 1 base, with 7 bases left in between. In germline, CDR1 is LGHDT, CDR2 YNNKEL (reference sequence). The CDR3 reads CASSRLTNTEAFF. The CDR3 DNA follows: TGTGCCAGCAGCCGCCTGACGAACACTGAAGCTTTCTTT.

J is TRBJ2-5 and V is TRBV20-1; tentative D call: TRBD1 (6 bases). The V end was cut by 0 bases, the J end by 5 bases, with 16 bases between. The CDR3 runs to 15 residues. Looked up from germline, CDR1 is DFQATT and CDR2 is SNEGSKA (reference sequence). CDR3 protein: CSARDATGTKETQYF. The CDR3, as DNA: TGCAGTGCTAGAGATGCGACCGGGACAAAGGAGACCCAGTACTTC.

This clonotype has more than one count but fewer than ten. The CDR3 coding sequence is TGTGCCAGCGCAGGGTACTCCTACGAGCAGTACTTC. It specifies CASAGYSYEQYF. This chain links TRBV28 with TRBJ2-7, with D possibly matching TRBD1 (5 bases). CDR3 length: 12 residues. The V gene's germline CDR1 is MDHEN and CDR2 SYDVKM. V was trimmed by 8 bases and J by 0 bases, leaving 8 bases between them.